The rows below give T cell receptor beta chains drawn from one sample of a study of CD8 T cells in ankylosing spondylitis. TCRdb fed the 5' RACE reads into MiXCR, producing one record per CDR3 protein. Of about 220,000 distinct CDR3 sequences in the sample, approximately 20% were seen once. The sequencing input was blood, either unsorted or a sorted T cell fraction (not recorded which). The receptors derive from a male donor with ankylosing spondylitis. Each CDR3 is given without its conserved first and last residue. The D gene is left open where the match is weak.

D gene: -; CDR3 length: 15; V gene: TRBV20-1; J gene: TRBJ2-7; CDR3 protein: SARDAGFNFRRDEQY
D gene: TRBD2; CDR3 length: 13; V gene: TRBV5-5; J gene: TRBJ2-7; CDR3 protein: ASSLFSGGHYEQY
D gene: -; CDR3 length: 13; V gene: TRBV7-9; J gene: TRBJ2-7; CDR3 protein: ASSLSEGIYVEQY
D gene: -; CDR3 length: 13; V gene: TRBV9; J gene: TRBJ1-2; CDR3 protein: ASSGYRVLEDGYT
D gene: TRBD1; CDR3 length: 12; V gene: TRBV20-1; J gene: TRBJ1-1; CDR3 protein: SATRTGSWTEAF
D gene: TRBD2; CDR3 length: 14; V gene: TRBV12-3/TRBV12-4; J gene: TRBJ2-1; CDR3 protein: ASSRWTSGVYNEQF
D gene: -; CDR3 length: 10; V gene: TRBV24-1; J gene: TRBJ1-1; CDR3 protein: ATSQANTEAF
D gene: -; CDR3 length: 13; V gene: TRBV28; J gene: TRBJ1-4; CDR3 protein: ASSFFIRTDEKLF
D gene: TRBD2; CDR3 length: 13; V gene: TRBV15; J gene: TRBJ2-5; CDR3 protein: ATSDGLAAGETQY
D gene: TRBD1; CDR3 length: 14; V gene: TRBV2; J gene: TRBJ2-3; CDR3 protein: ASSEGEGAKADTQY